A single sample gave rise to the 24 T cell receptor beta chains below, sequenced in a study of OX40 agonist ivuxolimab in advanced cancers. Only in-frame clones appear in the TCRdb table, and some are missing; sequencing was by immunoSEQ multiplex PCR. This repertoire shows more than 85,000 clones, approximately 89% found once; its top ten account for less than 0.35%. Specimen: CD4+ or CD8+ T cells sorted from blood, collected in a trial of the OX40 agonist ivuxolimab. Receptor source: an adult with an advanced solid tumor such as melanoma, head and neck, liver or kidney cancer.

V and J are TRBV27 and TRBJ2-1; D unclear. Trimming removed 6 bases from V and 3 bases from J, with 12 bases in between. The CDR3 loop spans 14 amino acids. Per germline, CDR1 MNHEY and CDR2 SMNVEV (reference sequence). The CDR3 loop is CASRPPSFYNEQFF. The CDR3 DNA reads as TGTGCCAGCAGACCCCCCAGTTTCTACAATGAGCAGTTCTTC.

V and J are TRBV30 and TRBJ2-7; D is undetermined. V lost 6 bases and J lost 2, with 11 bases in between. Germline CDR1 reads GTSNPN; CDR2 reads SVGIG (reference sequence). CDR3 length equals 12 residues. CDR3 DNA sequence: TGTGCCTGCGACGGAGCTACCTACGAGCAGTACTTC. Its translation is CACDGATYEQYF.

V is TRBV27 and J is TRBJ1-5; 7 positions agree with TRBD1. The CDR3 totals 13 residues. J lost 6 bases, V lost 5 bases, and 4 bases had no gene match. Germline V gene data show CDR1 as MNHEY and CDR2 as SMNVEV (reference sequence). The CDR3 region has the DNA TGTGCCAGCAGTCAAGACAGGGTTCAGCCCCAGCATTTT. It specifies CASSQDRVQPQHF.

The rearrangement links TRBV15 to TRBJ1-2; D is perhaps TRBD1 (5 bases). Germline V gene lookup returns CDR1 LNHNV and CDR2 YYDKDF (reference sequence). This CDR3 has 17 residues. The V end was cut by 1 base, the J end by 7 bases, with 22 bases between. For the CDR3, the DNA is TGTGCCACCAGCAGAGTTCTCCGCGTACCGGGGGGTACTGGCTACACCTTC. Its protein is CATSRVLRVPGGTGYTF. Variable domain in full (rest from reference TRBV15 and TRBJ1-2): DAMVIQNPRYQVTQFGKPVTLSCSQTLNHNVMYWYQQKSSQAPKLLFHYYDKDFNNEADTPDNFQSRRPNTSFCFLDIRSPGLGDTAMYLCATSRVLRVPGGTGYTFGSGTRLTVV.

This clone is a singleton in its sample. CDR3: CASSQDRNRAEAFF. Here the CDR3 DNA reads TGCGCCAGCAGCCAAGATCGGAACAGGGCGGAAGCTTTCTTT. The chain links TRBV4-1 to TRBJ1-1, with D perhaps TRBD1 (6 bases). Germline CDR1 reads MGHRA; CDR2 reads YSYEKL. CDR3 length: 14 amino acids. Trimming shortened V by 0 bases and J by 8 bases, and 13 bases separated the two germline ends.

As for this clone: The junction does not match germline at one end; this may be a read error. V gene TRBV7-7 combines with J gene TRBJ2-3; 10 bases agree with TRBD2. This CDR3 is 15 amino acids long. CDR1 is SSHAT, CDR2 FNYEAQ, per germline (reference sequence). This chain's CDR3 is CASSLDLTSGHTQYF. CDR3 DNA sequence: TGTGCTAGCAGCTTAGATCTGACTAGCGGGCACACGCAGTATTTT.

V usage is TRBV6-6 and J usage is TRBJ1-6; 10 bases align to TRBD1. From germline, CDR1 is MNHNY and CDR2 SVGAGI (reference sequence). The trim removed 10 bases at V and 8 bases at J, leaving 8 bases unmatched. The length of the CDR3 is 14 residues. CDR3 in amino acids: CATRLDRGDSPLHF. The CDR3 DNA reads TGTGCCACCCGGCTGGACAGGGGGGATTCACCCCTCCACTTT.

This rearrangement joins TRBV6-6 to TRBJ1-1; 7 nucleotides agree with TRBD1. V gave up 2 bases and J gave up 8 bases; unmatched junction bases: 8. CDR3 size: 14 residues. Germline CDR1 MNHNY, CDR2 SVGAGI (reference sequence). In DNA form, the CDR3 reads TGTGCCAGCAGTTACATAGGACAGGCTGCGGAAGCTTTCTTT. Translation gives CASSYIGQAAEAFF.

The chain carries TRBV5-4 and TRBJ2-2; D perhaps matches TRBD1 (5 bases). The V gene lost 3 bases and the J gene lost 8 bases, with 8 bases spanning the gap. The germline V gene encodes CDR1 SGHNT and CDR2 YYREEE (reference sequence). This CDR3 comprises 12 residues. CDR3 loop: CASSYYRGELFF. The CDR3 nucleotides are TGTGCCAGCAGCTATTACAGGGGGGAGCTGTTTTTT.

The gene calls are TRBV2 and TRBJ2-7; D not certain. This CDR3 comprises 11 residues. Germline V lookup: CDR1 SNHLY, CDR2 FYNNEI. V lost 3 bases to trimming and J lost 2 bases, with 2 bases between them. The CDR3 region has the DNA TGTGCCAGCAGTGATACCTACGAGCAGTACTTC. It yields the protein CASSDTYEQYF. The variable domain in full, with the rest retrieved from reference TRBV2 and TRBJ2-7, is EPEVTQTPSHQVTQMGQEVILRCVPISNHLYFYWYRQILGQKVEFLVSFYNNEISEKSEIFDDQFSVERPDGSNFTLKIRSTKLEDSAMYFCASSDTYEQYFGPGTRLTVT.

V gene TRBV11-3 combines with J gene TRBJ2-3, with TRBD2 as a possible D gene (6 bases). Trimming left V 2 bases short and J 7 bases short, with 16 bases between. The CDR3 covers 15 residues. Germline CDR1 and CDR2: SGHNT and YENEEA. CDR3 sequence reads: CASSLLAEEENTQYF. Here the CDR3 DNA reads TGTGCCAGCAGCTTATTAGCGGAAGAGGAAAATACGCAGTATTTT.

The chain recombines TRBV28 with TRBJ2-6; TRBD1 matches at 7 bases. Germline trimming cut 6 bases from V and 0 bases from J; bases unmatched to any gene: 11. The germline V gene has CDR1 MDHEN and CDR2 SYDVKM. The CDR3 length is 18 residues. The CDR3 sequence is CASSQSRGRHSGANVLTF. The CDR3, as DNA: TGTGCCAGCAGCCAGTCCAGGGGGAGACACTCTGGGGCCAACGTCCTGACTTTC. Full variable domain (rest looked up from reference TRBV28 and TRBJ2-6): DVKVTQSSRYLVKRTGEKVFLECVQDMDHENMFWYRQDPGLGLRLIYFSYDVKMKEKGDIPEGYSVSREKKERFSLILESASTNQTSMYLCASSQSRGRHSGANVLTFGAGSRLTVL.

The chain couples TRBV15 to TRBJ2-7; D call uncertain. There are 15 residues in the CDR3. The V and J ends lost 5 bases and 5 bases respectively, with 19 bases between them. Per germline, CDR1 LNHNV and CDR2 YYDKDF (reference sequence). In DNA, the CDR3 is TGTGCCACCAGCCCCCAACCAAGGCTTTCAGACGAGCAGTACTTC. Its translation is CATSPQPRLSDEQYF. Supplemented by reference TRBV15 and TRBJ2-7, the full variable domain reads DAMVIQNPRYQVTQFGKPVTLSCSQTLNHNVMYWYQQKSSQAPKLLFHYYDKDFNNEADTPDNFQSRRPNTSFCFLDIRSPGLGDTAMYLCATSPQPRLSDEQYFGPGTRLTVT.

The rearrangement joins TRBV19 to TRBJ2-3, with 7 bases lining up with TRBD1. The CDR3 totals 15 residues. Trimming at V came to 4 bases and at J to 1 base, leaving 5 bases not matched to a gene. CDR1 and CDR2 from the germline V gene are LNHDA and SQIVND (reference sequence). CDR3 loop: CASSNYRGGTDTQYF. The DNA for the CDR3 is TGTGCCAGTAGTAACTACAGGGGAGGCACAGATACGCAGTATTTT.

The chain joins TRBV27 to TRBJ2-7, with D maybe TRBD1 (6 bases). Germline values: CDR1 MNHEY, CDR2 SMNVEV (reference sequence). The V gene lost 4 bases and the J gene lost 1 base, with 17 bases spanning the gap. CDR3 size: 16 residues. This CDR3 reads CASSSQGPGISYEQYF. CDR3 DNA sequence: TGTGCCAGCAGTTCACAGGGCCCTGGGATTTCCTACGAGCAGTACTTC.

The rearrangement joins TRBV12-5 to TRBJ2-5; D perhaps matches TRBD2 (6 bases). Trimming took off 4 bases at V and 6 bases at J, with 12 bases between the two ends. This CDR3 comprises 13 residues. Germline V gene sequence: CDR1 LGHNT, CDR2 FRNRAP. In DNA, the CDR3 is TGTGCTAGTGGTTGGGGGGTTCAGCAGACCCAGTACTTC. Translated: CASGWGVQQTQYF.

The chain's CDR3 is CASSLVGSPGNTIYF. The CDR3 DNA is TGTGCCAGCAGCTTAGTAGGGAGCCCTGGAAACACCATATATTTT. The chain recombines TRBV7-6 with TRBJ1-3; D remains unclear. Germline V gene data show CDR1 as SGHVS and CDR2 as FNYEAQ. The CDR3 spans 15 residues. V was clipped by 1 base and J by 2 bases, with 9 bases between them.

Only a few counts were recorded for this clone. The rearrangement links TRBV11-3 to TRBJ2-2; weak D call: TRBD1 (5 bases). Trimming removed 5 bases from V and 3 bases from J, with 10 bases in between. Germline CDR1 is SGHNT and CDR2 is YENEEA. The CDR3 loop spans 14 amino acids. In DNA form, the CDR3 reads TGTGCCAGCAGCGCAACAGGTTACACCGGGGAGCTGTTTTTT. This encodes CASSATGYTGELFF.

The rearrangement links TRBV4-3 to TRBJ2-5; TRBD1 matches at 7 bases. V lost 5 bases to trimming and J lost 0 bases; unmatched junction nucleotides: 6. Germline assignment: CDR1 LGHNA and CDR2 YSLEER. This CDR3 spans 15 amino acids. CDR3 in DNA: TGCGCCAGCAGCAAAGGGACAGCTCACCAAGAGACCCAGTACTTC. It codes for CASSKGTAHQETQYF.

The rearrangement links TRBV30 to TRBJ2-6; no reliable D call. Between the trimmed V and J ends, which lost 1 base and 4 bases, there was a span of 8 bases. The germline CDR1 and CDR2 sequences are GTSNPN and SVGIG (reference sequence). This CDR3 has 14 residues. CDR3 region: CAWSGTGGANVLTF. In DNA, the CDR3 is TGTGCCTGGAGTGGGACCGGAGGGGCCAACGTCCTGACTTTC.

The chain combines TRBV7-9 with TRBJ1-5; D call uncertain. Germline lookup yields CDR1 SEHNR and CDR2 FQNEAQ (reference sequence). The CDR3 runs to 15 residues. Deletions cut 3 bases from V and 3 bases from J, with 12 bases between. The CDR3 region is CASSFTGGTNQPQHF. CDR3 coding DNA: TGTGCCAGCAGCTTCACCGGAGGCACCAATCAGCCCCAGCATTTT.

This chain uses TRBV4-2 with TRBJ1-4; D is possibly TRBD1 (5 bases). The CDR3 has 16 amino acids. The V gene's germline CDR1 is LGHNA and CDR2 YNFKEQ. V was trimmed by 0 bases and J by 3 bases, leaving 11 bases between them. As DNA, the CDR3 is TGTGCCAGCAGCCAAGATCTTTTGGGGCCTAATGAAAAACTGTTTTTT. Protein: CASSQDLLGPNEKLFF.

V is TRBV6-6 and J is TRBJ1-1; D is unresolved. This CDR3 spans 13 amino acids. V lost 8 bases and J 0 bases, leaving 10 bases between the germline ends. Germline assignment: CDR1 MNHNY and CDR2 SVGAGI (reference sequence). The CDR3 bases are TGTGCCAGCTTCAAGGGTATGAACACTGAAGCTTTCTTT. Protein sequence: CASFKGMNTEAFF.

The genes are TRBV12-5 and TRBJ2-3, with TRBD2 identical over 12 bases. Germline CDR1 reads LGHNT; CDR2 reads FRNRAP. The V segment lost 3 bases and the J segment 4 bases; nucleotides outside the gene matches: 2. The CDR3 is 15 residues long. CDR3 sequence (DNA): TGTGCTAGTGGTTTACTAGCGGGAGGAGCAGATACGCAGTATTTT. Protein: CASGLLAGGADTQYF.